Listed below are T cell receptor beta chains from one sample, sequenced in a study of cytomegalovirus exposure and HLA in healthy donors. Assay used: immunoSEQ multiplex PCR; TCRdb lists only in-frame clones, some missing. The repertoire holds about 100,000 clones, with roughly 75% as singletons. Sequenced: PBMCs. All receptors derive from a male donor in good health and CMV-seropositive. CDR3s include the opening cysteine and the closing phenylalanine or tryptophan. A D gene is named only where the DNA matches it firmly. Size values are once, few and many counts, or a class for expanded clones, and some rows have none.

>TRBJ2-2|NA|TRBV14|NA
CASSHHTGWGRRNTGELFF
TGTGCCAGCAGCCATCATACAGGGTGGGGTAGGCGGAACACCGGGGAGCTGTTTTTT
>TRBJ2-7|NA|TRBV2|NA
CASRLTLRLVYF
TGTGCCAGCCGACTGACGCTACGACTTGTGTACTTC
>TRBJ2-5|NA|TRBV11-2|TRBD2
CASSLVPSGGYQETQYF
TGTGCCAGCAGCTTAGTTCCTAGCGGGGGGTACCAAGAGACCCAGTACTTC
>TRBJ1-1|NA|TRBV7-6|TRBD1
CASSQPQGGNTEAFF
TGTGCCAGCAGCCAGCCACAGGGGGGGAACACTGAAGCTTTCTTT
>TRBJ2-3|few|TRBV5-1|NA
CASSLIQGFTDTQYF
TGCGCCAGCAGCTTGATACAGGGTTTCACAGATACGCAGTATTTT
>TRBJ1-2|NA|TRBV4-1|TRBD1
CASRLTGSGSYGYTF
TGCGCCAGCAGACTGACAGGGTCTGGGAGCTATGGCTACACCTTC
>TRBJ1-6|NA|TRBV2|NA
CASRGDNSPLHF
TGTGCCAGCAGGGGAGATAATTCACCCCTCCACTTT
>TRBJ2-7|NA|TRBV20-1|TRBD1
CSATFGTGGYF
TGCAGTGCTACATTTGGGACAGGGGGGTACTTC
>TRBJ2-1|NA|TRBV4-2|NA
CASSQDGIDGGLYNEQFF
TGTGCCAGCAGCCAAGACGGAATCGACGGGGGGCTTTACAATGAGCAGTTCTTC
>TRBJ1-6|NA|TRBV2|NA
CASSPLGGDSSPLHF
TGTGCCAGCAGTCCCCTCGGAGGGGATAGTTCACCCCTCCACTTT
>TRBJ2-7|NA|TRBV5-4|TRBD2
CASSLGPSGVAYEQYF
TGTGCCAGCAGCTTGGGGCCTAGCGGGGTTGCCTACGAGCAGTACTTC
>TRBJ2-7|NA|TRBV11-3|NA
CASSLVYRGEQYF
TGTGCCAGCAGCTTAGTGTATCGCGGAGAGCAGTACTTC
>TRBJ1-2|NA|TRBV21-1|NA
CASSTRDTSCGGQGGVYGYTF
TGTGCCAGCAGCACACGGGACACCAGTTGTGGCGGACAGGGGGGCGTCTATGGCTACACCTTC
>TRBJ2-4|once|TRBV5-4|TRBD1
CASSLEGTGENIQYF
TGTGCCAGCAGCTTGGAAGGGACAGGGGAAAACATTCAGTACTTC
>TRBJ1-1|NA|TRBV6-5|NA
CASSRSTEAFF
TGTGCCAGCAGCAGGTCCACTGAAGCTTTCTTT
>TRBJ2-7|NA|TRBV27|NA
CASSLRGRAYEQYF
TGTGCCAGCAGTTTACGCGGCAGGGCTTACGAGCAGTACTTC
>TRBJ2-7|few|TRBV30|NA
CAHGTYEQYF
TGTGCCCACGGGACCTACGAGCAGTACTTC
>TRBJ1-1|NA|TRBV30|NA
CAYRRGPNTEAFF
TGTGCCTACAGGAGGGGCCCGAACACTGAAGCTTTCTTT
>TRBJ2-1|NA|TRBV9|TRBD1
CASSVQGQGENEQFF
TGTGCCAGCAGCGTCCAGGGACAGGGAGAAAATGAGCAGTTCTTC
>TRBJ2-2|NA|TRBV5-1|TRBD1
CASSLGHRGSGTGELFF
TGCGCCAGCAGCTTGGGTCACAGGGGCTCGGGCACCGGGGAGCTGTTTTTT
>TRBJ2-5|NA|TRBV7-7|NA
CASSSAPGETQYF
TGTGCCAGCAGCTCTGCCCCCGGGGAGACCCAGTACTTC
>TRBJ2-2|NA|TRBV10-3|TRBD2
CAISEPGLAGGTNTGELFF
TGTGCCATCAGTGAGCCCGGACTAGCGGGGGGGACGAACACCGGGGAGCTGTTTTTT
>TRBJ1-2|NA|TRBV9|TRBD1
CASSVRDRGSGYTF
TGTGCCAGCAGCGTACGGGACAGGGGATCTGGCTACACCTTC
>TRBJ2-5|few|TRBV30|NA
CAWRNFSRSETQYF
TGTGCCTGGAGGAATTTTAGCCGCAGTGAGACCCAGTACTTC
>TRBJ1-1|NA|TRBV10-1|NA
CASSFGANTEAFF
TGCGCCAGCAGTTTCGGAGCGAACACTGAAGCTTTCTTT
>TRBJ2-3|NA|TRBV5-1|TRBD2
CASSQLTSGATDTQYF
TGCGCCAGCAGTCAGCTAACTAGCGGGGCCACAGATACGCAGTATTTT
>TRBJ2-2|few|TRBV6-5|NA
CASSYSTGAGELFF
TGTGCCAGCAGTTACTCGACCGGGGCCGGGGAGCTGTTTTTT
>TRBJ1-5|NA|TRBV10-3|NA
CAISEGGGNQPQHF
TGTGCCATCAGTGAGGGGGGAGGGAATCAGCCCCAGCATTTT
>TRBJ2-2|few|TRBV4-1|NA
CASSQSQGTGELFF
TGCGCCAGCAGCCAATCACAGGGAACCGGGGAGCTGTTTTTT
>TRBJ1-1|NA|TRBV7-2|NA
CASSRSTVNTEAFF
TGTGCCAGCAGCCGGTCGACAGTGAACACTGAAGCTTTCTTT
>TRBJ1-2|once|TRBV6-6|NA
CASSYSDRLYGYTF
TGTGCCAGCAGTTACTCGGACAGACTCTATGGCTACACCTTC
>TRBJ1-4|NA|TRBV2|NA
CASSEGGTRYEKLFF
TGTGCCAGCAGTGAAGGCGGGACCCGGTACGAAAAACTGTTTTTT
>TRBJ1-1|NA|TRBV14|NA
CASSQLRNTEAFF
TGTGCCAGCAGCCAATTGCGGAACACTGAAGCTTTCTTT
>TRBJ2-7|NA|TRBV7-9|NA
CSSSYQYEQYF
TGTTCCAGCAGCTATCAGTACGAGCAGTACTTC
>TRBJ1-6|NA|TRBV28|TRBD1
CASSYGGQGNSPLHF
TGTGCCAGCAGTTACGGGGGACAGGGCAATTCACCCCTCCACTTT
>TRBJ2-7|few|TRBV6-5|TRBD1
CASSLDRDYYEQYF
TGTGCCAGCAGTCTTGACAGGGATTATTACGAGCAGTACTTC
>TRBJ2-5|NA|TRBV5-4|TRBD2
CASSSGTSGQETQYF
TGTGCCAGCAGCTCCGGGACTAGCGGACAAGAGACCCAGTACTTC
>TRBJ2-2|few|TRBV4-1|NA
CASSQDNRWGRATGELFF
TGCGCCAGCAGCCAAGATAACCGCTGGGGGCGGGCCACCGGGGAGCTGTTTTTT
>TRBJ1-2|once|TRBV6-5|TRBD1
CASSYSGAGRGYGYTF
TGTGCCAGCAGTTACTCCGGGGCAGGCAGGGGGTATGGCTACACCTTC
>TRBJ1-4|few|TRBV5-1|TRBD1
CASSLTRDRGEKLFF
TGCGCCAGCAGCTTGACCCGGGACAGGGGAGAAAAACTGTTTTTT
>TRBJ2-2|NA|TRBV7-9|NA
CASSSTGPGELFF
TGTGCCAGCAGCTCCACAGGGCCCGGGGAGCTGTTTTTT
>TRBJ1-2|NA|TRBV19|TRBD1
CASSRTGGRNYGYTF
TGTGCCAGTAGTCGGACAGGGGGCCGAAACTATGGCTACACCTTC
>TRBJ2-7|few|TRBV7-2|TRBD2
CASSSQAGGPYEQYF
TGTGCCAGCAGCTCCCAAGCGGGGGGGCCCTACGAGCAGTACTTC
>TRBJ2-6|NA|TRBV5-1|NA
CASRPSGTGANVLTF
TGCGCCAGCAGGCCATCGGGTACTGGGGCCAACGTCCTGACTTTC
>TRBJ1-2|NA|TRBV6-5|TRBD1
CAIGTGSTRGYTF
TGTGCCATCGGGACAGGGTCGACGCGCGGCTACACCTTC
>TRBJ2-5|NA|TRBV2|TRBD2
CASSETTSGEETQYF
TGTGCCAGCAGTGAAACGACTAGCGGTGAAGAGACCCAGTACTTC
>TRBJ2-6|NA|TRBV7-3|TRBD1
CASSRQGLGGANVLTF
TGTGCCAGCAGCCGACAGGGTTTGGGGGGGGCCAACGTCCTGACTTTC
>TRBJ1-2|NA|TRBV30|TRBD1
CAWARDRPYGYTF
TGTGCCTGGGCAAGGGACAGACCTTATGGCTACACCTTC
>TRBJ1-1|NA|TRBV6-6|NA
CASSTGNTEAFF
TGTGCCAGCAGTACAGGGAACACTGAAGCTTTCTTT
>TRBJ1-2|NA|TRBV5-1|NA
CASSFNAVGYTF
TGCGCCAGCAGCTTTAACGCGGTTGGCTACACCTTC
>TRBJ1-2|NA|TRBV29-1|NA
CSGSRGANYGYTF
TGCAGCGGGTCCCGGGGGGCAAACTATGGCTACACCTTC
>TRBJ2-1|NA|TRBV7-8|TRBD2
CASSSGLAEQFF
TGTGCCAGCAGCTCGGGACTAGCGGAGCAGTTCTTC
>TRBJ1-1|NA|TRBV6-6|NA
CASILQGTEAFF
TGTGCCAGCATCCTACAGGGAACTGAAGCTTTCTTT
>TRBJ1-1|NA|TRBV6-6|NA
CASSPSRDTEAFF
TGTGCCAGCAGTCCCTCCAGGGACACTGAAGCTTTCTTT
>TRBJ2-2|NA|TRBV2|TRBD1
CASRQQGTNTGELFF
TGTGCCAGCAGGCAACAGGGGACGAACACCGGGGAGCTGTTTTTT
>TRBJ2-7|once|TRBV7-8|NA
CASSLVEGANEQYF
TGTGCCAGCAGCTTAGTGGAGGGGGCTAACGAGCAGTACTTC